This T cell receptor (beta chain) derives from a study of blood T cell repertoires in COVID-19 (dated by TCRdb to the early 2020s). Context from the whole study: Samples from collaborators originated in the United States, Italy and Spain and spanned both the acute and convalescent phases of COVID-19. The repertoires were released in a freely available public database intended as a resource for research on the immune response to SARS-CoV-2. Where HLA class I and class II types were available, the types were taken from metadata supplied by the sample provider, not from assay-based typing. The samples were drawn from two sources: the first 160 participants of the ongoing ImmuneRACE study, and 1,254 subjects contributed by 6 global collaborators. Nearly every sample came with metadata listing a de-identified subject ID, COVID-19 status, age in years and sex. The prospective study material was composed of cDNA or gDNA derived from T cells, B-cell-depleted T cells, or PBMCs. The dataset comprised deeply sampled blood TCRbeta repertoires from subjects exposed to, actively infected with, or recovered from COVID-19.

Here is what the overall study found, with its caveats: The quantity of clinical and demographic metadata differed by source and by participant and was supplied without curation.

A word on this clone: The antigen it binds to is not known. Nothing much larger sits one base from this clone, and base qualities are not available.

V is cut back by 0 bases and J by 7 bases, with 2 bases in the junction unmatched. The germline V gene encodes CDR1 SGHRS and CDR2 YFSETQ. The CDR3 measures 14 amino acids from cysteine to phenylalanine. The read is trimmed to its CDR3 DNA, 42 bases read in frame from base 1. Participants in the prospective study were aged roughly 18 to 100 years, lived in under 30 United States geographic areas, and enrolled through a virtual design. In the prospective study, participants were assigned to cohorts based on the clinical history participants reported in a screening survey and a study questionnaire. ImmuneRACE Cohort 3 recovered participants were defined by two consecutive negative NP/OP PCR tests, healthcare professional clearance, or symptom resolution. Mobile phlebotomists in the prospective study collected whole blood, serum and a nasopharyngeal or oropharyngeal swab from every participant. Over an approximately two-month period, participants in the prospective study had the option of providing additional blood draws and questionnaires. Before DNA extraction, prospective study blood samples were shipped either frozen or at room temperature.

TCRbeta CDR3 regions were amplified from genomic DNA using the immunoSEQ Assay, a bias-controlled multiplex PCR. The original pipeline was this. The number of nucleated cells in each sample was estimated from the amplification of reference gene primers within the assay. To quantify the absolute abundance of each unique TCRbeta CDR3 rearrangement, sequence reads were collapsed and filtered. For each sample, productive Simpson clonality was calculated as the square root of Simpson's diversity index across productive rearrangements. Held by TCRdb, this immuneACCESS table contains in-frame sequences only and omits some clones. Under half of the omission traces to an unresolved V gene where checked; the cause of the rest is unknown. V and J calls and clone size are those listed in that table; D and trimming were worked out from the DNA. The sample data list over 150,000 clones, and roughly 85% of these were observed just once. The ten largest clones capture 6.2% of the sample.

The receptor's source is a man aged 40-55 years who had recovered from COVID-19. Sequencing was carried out using PBMCs or T cells enriched from blood (not recorded which). Here the chain combines TRBV5-1 and TRBJ2-1; TRBD2 fits 9 bases in the junction. The DNA reads as follows: TGCGCCAGCAGCTTGGCTACTAGCGGGAATGAGCAGTTCTTC. Translated, this gives CASSLATSGNEQFF.